This T cell receptor (beta chain) was obtained from a study of blood T cell repertoires in COVID-19. Some clones are missing from TCRdb's copy, which holds only in-frame ones; the method was immunoSEQ multiplex PCR. Among 240,000 or so clones, 75% to 90% were seen once, and the ten largest hold around 1%. The sequence was obtained from a man between 45 and 60 years old who had been exposed to COVID-19. The specimen sequenced was PBMCs or T cells enriched from blood (not recorded which).

CDR3 in amino acids: CASSLTGTGGRYQPQHF. The CDR3 DNA is TGTGCCAGCAGTCTCACCGGGACAGGGGGCCGGTATCAGCCCCAGCATTTT. The chain couples TRBV27 to TRBJ1-5; 12 bases map to TRBD1. Per the germline V gene, CDR1 is MNHEY and CDR2 is SMNVEV (reference sequence). Trimming at V came to 5 bases and at J to 5 bases, leaving 10 bases not matched to a gene. This CDR3 is built from 17 residues.